This note documents a single T cell receptor beta chain sequence. As yet, its antigen is unknown. The germline V gene has CDR1 SGDLS and CDR2 YYNGEE. The CDR3 is 14 residues long. V dropped 4 bases and J dropped 7; count of bases not matched to a gene: 6. This entry comes from a study of cytomegalovirus exposure and HLA in healthy donors. Whole-study findings and limits: Accounts indicate the classifier identified cytomegalovirus status with strong specificity and sensitivity.

Sequenced by immunoSEQ multiplex PCR; TCRdb stores in-frame clones only, minus some. This sample yields roughly 130,000 clones, of which roughly 90% are seen a single time; about 1.5% belongs to the top ten. What was sequenced was PBMCs. This rearrangement joins TRBV9 to TRBJ2-2; TRBD2 matches at 8 bases. This TCR came from a man aged 25-40 years in good health and CMV-seronegative. The CDR3 reads CASSTSGASGELFF. The CDR3 bases are TGTGCCAGCAGCACTAGCGGTGCAAGCGGGGAGCTGTTTTTT.